This TCR beta chain was sequenced for a study of radiotherapy plus CTLA-4 blockade in lung cancer (dated by TCRdb to about 2018). For context, the study as a whole: Among the enrolled patients, approximately 18% had an objective response, and about 29% reached disease control.

The study tested focal radiation therapy combined with CTLA-4 blockade (ipilimumab) in patients with chemo-refractory metastatic non-small-cell lung cancer. A note on this clone: Its binding antigen is unknown. Per-base qualities were not stored, and no clone one base away is much larger.

Beyond this particular receptor, the publication reports: The strongest predictors of response were reported to be early dynamic shifts in blood T cell clones along with a rise in serum interferon-beta following radiation. After treatment with radiotherapy and ipilimumab, TCR clones that originated in tumors expanded in peripheral blood.

Library generation was performed with the immunoSEQ multiplex PCR assay. Held by TCRdb, this immuneACCESS table contains in-frame sequences only and omits some clones. Under half of the omission traces to an unresolved V gene where checked; the cause of the rest is unknown. The sample records roughly 100,000 clones, around 83% of which are singletons. In total, the top ten clones hold around 3.7% of the sample. The sample consisted of peripheral blood, taken from a patient treated with radiotherapy plus ipilimumab. The receptor comes from a human donor with non-small cell lung cancer who had a partial response to radiotherapy plus ipilimumab.

The DNA sequence is as follows: TGTGCCAGCACCTACCAGGGGACTGAAGCTTTCTTT. Protein translation: CASTYQGTEAFF. The chain employs TRBV2 and TRBJ1-1; TRBD1 could be the D gene, as 6 bases match. V is cut by 7 bases and J by 5 bases, and the space between the germline ends is 11 bases. The CDR3 has 12 amino acids, counting the end cysteine and phenylalanine. The retained sequence is limited to the CDR3, 36 bases, with the frame set at the first base. CDR1 SNHLY and CDR2 FYNNEI were looked up in the germline V gene.